The 2 T cell receptor beta chains below were found in one sample sequenced in a study of cytomegalovirus exposure and HLA in healthy donors. Amplification used 60 Vbeta primers and 13 Jbeta primers. This table comes from immunoSEQ multiplex PCR, and its TCRdb copy is limited to in-frame clones, with some not included. The sample lists tens of thousands of clones, about 77% occurring once. Sequenced sample: PBMCs. These receptors were collected from a man aged 35 to 55 in good health and CMV-seronegative.

The genes are TRBV5-1 and TRBJ1-2; D is ambiguous. There are 14 residues in the CDR3. Germline values: CDR1 SGHRS, CDR2 YFSETQ. V was pared by 0 bases and J by 6 bases, with 12 bases between. CDR3 nucleotides: TGCGCCAGCAGCTTGGGCGCGGCTTCCGATGGCTACACCTTC. This codes for CASSLGAASDGYTF.

V usage is TRBV29-1 and J usage is TRBJ2-3; 12 positions agree with TRBD2. J lost 3 bases, V lost 4 bases, and 2 bases had no gene match. CDR1 is SQVTM, CDR2 ANQGSEA, per germline. The CDR3 covers 14 residues. CDR3 amino acids: CSVVLAGGTDTQYF. CDR3 DNA: TGCAGCGTTGTCCTAGCGGGAGGGACAGATACGCAGTATTTT.